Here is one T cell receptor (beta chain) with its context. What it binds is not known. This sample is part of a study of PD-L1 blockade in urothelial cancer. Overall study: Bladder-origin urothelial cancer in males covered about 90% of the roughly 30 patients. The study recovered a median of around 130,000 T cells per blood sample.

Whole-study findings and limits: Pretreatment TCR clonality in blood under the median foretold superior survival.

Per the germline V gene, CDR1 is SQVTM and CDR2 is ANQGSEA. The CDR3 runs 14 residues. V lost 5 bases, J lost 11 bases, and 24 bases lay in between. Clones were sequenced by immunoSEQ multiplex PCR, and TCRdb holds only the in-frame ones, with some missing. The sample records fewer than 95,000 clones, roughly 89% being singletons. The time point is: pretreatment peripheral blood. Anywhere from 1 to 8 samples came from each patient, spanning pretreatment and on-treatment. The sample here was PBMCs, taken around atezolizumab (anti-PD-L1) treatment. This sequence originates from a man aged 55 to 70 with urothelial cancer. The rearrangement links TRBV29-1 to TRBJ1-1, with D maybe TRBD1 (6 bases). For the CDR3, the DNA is TGCAGCGTTTCCCATGGGAGGGGGGATACTGGGGCTTTCTTT. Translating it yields CSVSHGRGDTGAFF.